This TCR beta chain derives from a study of T cells in Graves' hyperthyroidism and ophthalmopathy. Study-wide results and limits: The model made its ophthalmopathy prediction, and onset followed a median approximately 6 months later.

CDR1 is LGHDT and CDR2 is YNNKEL in the germline V gene (reference sequence). This CDR3 spans 15 amino acids. V dropped 4 bases and J dropped 0 bases, with 13 bases sitting between them. Amplified TCR beta CDR3 regions came from RNA transcripts. First-round RT-PCR targeting the TCR CDR3 was performed with the HTBI primer set. TCRdb re-derived calls from the multiplex PCR reads in MiXCR, one entry per CDR3 protein. The table includes hundreds of thousands of distinct CDR3 sequences, around 13% detected once. Uncontrolled infection, other autoimmune disease, pregnancy or lactation excluded patients. This clonotype was found many times. Its target is unknown.

Sequencing was carried out using blood. The rearrangement links TRBV3-1 to TRBJ2-7; D tentatively reads TRBD1 or TRBD2 (5 bases each). This sequence was found in a woman under 30 with Graves' hyperthyroidism. The CDR3 sequence is CASSPGTAPSYEQYF. The CDR3 region has the DNA TGTGCCAGCAGCCCCGGGACGGCGCCCTCCTACGAGCAGTACTTC.